These 31 T cell receptor beta chains originate from one sample sequenced in a study of blood T cell repertoires in COVID-19. Here immunoSEQ multiplex PCR was the method, and the copy in TCRdb shows in-frame clones only, minus some. The repertoire holds 200,000 to 300,000 clones, with approximately 86% as singletons. The sequenced sample consisted of peripheral blood. Receptor source: a middle-aged man who had recovered from COVID-19.

This chain uses TRBV4-1 with TRBJ2-2; D gene uncertain. The CDR3 sequence is 12 residues long. Germline assignment: CDR1 MGHRA and CDR2 YSYEKL. Trimming stripped 5 bases from V and 7 bases from J, with 8 bases between. DNA for the CDR3: TGCGCCAGCAGCAGCCGAGACGGGGAGCTGTTTTTT. It encodes CASSSRDGELFF.

This chain joins TRBV6-5 and TRBJ1-5, with a possible D match to TRBD1 (6 bases). The length of the CDR3 is 14 residues. Germline loops: CDR1 MNHEY, CDR2 SVGAGI. The V gene lost 6 bases and the J gene lost 3 bases, with 12 bases spanning the gap. CDR3 in DNA: TGTGCCAGCAGCGCCGGACAGTTCAATCAGCCCCAGCATTTT. This encodes CASSAGQFNQPQHF.

This chain joins TRBV19 and TRBJ2-2, with 9 bases identical to TRBD1. CDR1 and CDR2 from the germline V gene are LNHDA and SQIVND (reference sequence). The CDR3 has 16 residues. Trimming at V came to 7 bases and at J to 6 bases, leaving 12 bases not matched to a gene. DNA of the CDR3: TGTGCCAGTAACCCTAGACAGGGGGGAGGGCCCGGGGAGCTGTTTTTT. Protein sequence: CASNPRQGGGPGELFF.

In this sample, this clone turned up a few times. The chain's CDR3 is CASTHPGLAGAGTDTQYF. The CDR3 nucleotides are TGCGCCAGCACCCACCCGGGACTAGCGGGGGCTGGCACAGATACGCAGTATTTT. The J gene is TRBJ2-3, the V gene TRBV4-1; 14 nucleotides align to TRBD2. Germline V gene sequence: CDR1 MGHRA, CDR2 YSYEKL. This CDR3 spans 18 amino acids. The trim removed 7 bases at V and 1 base at J, leaving 10 bases unmatched.

J is TRBJ1-6 and V is TRBV15; 7 bases are a match to TRBD1. CDR3 length equals 14 residues. The trim removed 3 bases at V and 8 bases at J, leaving 4 bases unmatched. CDR1 and CDR2 (germline): LNHNV, YYDKDF (reference sequence). The CDR3 reads CATSRIQGDSPLHF. As DNA, the CDR3 is TGTGCCACCAGCAGGATTCAGGGGGATTCACCCCTCCACTTT. Complete variable domain (other parts from reference TRBV15 and TRBJ1-6): DAMVIQNPRYQVTQFGKPVTLSCSQTLNHNVMYWYQQKSSQAPKLLFHYYDKDFNNEADTPDNFQSRRPNTSFCFLDIRSPGLGDTAMYLCATSRIQGDSPLHFGNGTRLTVT.

The chain links TRBV6-2 or TRBV6-3 to TRBJ2-7; 12 nucleotides agree with TRBD1. This CDR3 is 15 amino acids long. Unmatched junction bases numbered 9, after V lost 6 bases and J lost 6 bases. Germline lookup yields CDR1 MNHEY and CDR2 SVGEGT. The CDR3 sequence: CASSPSGTGGGEQYF. CDR3 DNA: TGTGCCAGCAGCCCCTCAGGGACAGGGGGCGGCGAGCAGTACTTC.

The chain has TRBV3-1 (or the pseudogene TRBV3-2) and TRBJ2-7; 12 nucleotides match TRBD1. The ends lost 4 bases at V and 6 bases at J; junction bases unmatched: 4. The CDR3 has 14 amino acids. Germline-derived CDR1 and CDR2 are LGHDT and YNNKEL (reference sequence). The CDR3 sequence: CASSRGTGGGEQYF. CDR3 nucleotide sequence: TGTGCCAGCAGCCGGGGGACAGGGGGCGGCGAGCAGTACTTC.

The chain has TRBV5-1 and TRBJ2-1; maybe TRBD2 (6 bases). Germline CDR1 and CDR2: SGHRS and YFSETQ. The CDR3 runs to 13 residues. V lost 3 bases, J lost 6 bases, and 10 bases lay in between. CDR3 protein: CASSSFGGNEQFF. CDR3 DNA sequence: TGCGCCAGCAGCTCATTCGGGGGCAATGAGCAGTTCTTC.

V and J are TRBV30 and TRBJ1-6, with D perhaps TRBD1 (5 bases). CDR1 is GTSNPN and CDR2 is SVGIG in the germline V gene (reference sequence). The CDR3 is 15 amino acids. The germline V and J ends were trimmed by 3 bases and 6 bases, with 15 bases remaining between them. CDR3 region: CAWRAWGEGNSPLHF. CDR3 DNA: TGTGCCTGGAGGGCTTGGGGGGAAGGTAATTCACCCCTCCACTTT. Drawing the rest from reference TRBV30 and TRBJ1-6, the complete variable domain is SQTIHQWPATLVQPVGSPLSLECTVEGTSNPNLYWYRQAAGRGLQLLFYSVGIGQISSEVPQNLSASRPQDRQFILSSKKLLLSDSGFYLCAWRAWGEGNSPLHFGNGTRLTVT.

This clone was seen more than once but under ten times. This chain links TRBV30 with TRBJ2-1; D uncertain. V was clipped by 7 bases and J by 3 bases, with 4 bases between them. Germline-derived CDR1 and CDR2 are GTSNPN and SVGIG (reference sequence). CDR3 size: 10 residues. CDR3 region: CASNYNEQFF. The DNA of the CDR3 is TGTGCCTCAAACTACAATGAGCAGTTCTTC.

This clone came up once. This chain joins TRBV5-1 and TRBJ1-4; possible D gene TRBD1, 5 bases. V lost 2 bases to trimming and J lost 3 bases, with 11 bases between them. This CDR3 comprises 15 residues. CDR1 is SGHRS, CDR2 YFSETQ, per germline. The DNA for the CDR3 is TGCGCCAGCAGCTTCGACAGCAAAGCTAATGAAAAACTGTTTTTT. Residues: CASSFDSKANEKLFF.

J is TRBJ2-1 and V is TRBV1; TRBD1, as called in the table, went unchecked against the DNA. TRBV1 is a documented pseudogene. The CDR3 runs 15 residues. The DNA of the CDR3 is TGCACCAGCAGCACAGACAGGGCAGCAGACAATGAGCAGTTCTTC. This codes for CTSSTDRAADNEQFF.

The chain has TRBV30 and TRBJ1-2, with TRBD1 identical over 7 bases. The CDR3 contains 15 residues. Germline trimming cut 2 bases from V and 6 bases from J; bases unmatched to any gene: 12. Germline V gene sequence: CDR1 GTSNPN, CDR2 SVGIG (reference sequence). The CDR3, as DNA: TGTGCCTGGAGTCACCGGCGGGGACAGTTAGATGGCTACACCTTC. Protein product: CAWSHRRGQLDGYTF.

The chain carries TRBV6-2 or TRBV6-3 and TRBJ2-1; 7 bases map to TRBD2. The germline gives CDR1 MNHEY, CDR2 SVGEGT. The CDR3 covers 15 residues. The junction had 10 bases not matched to a gene; V was cut back by 6 bases and J by 5 bases. The CDR3 spells CASSPPRGGNNEQFF. CDR3 bases: TGTGCCAGCAGCCCTCCTCGGGGAGGGAACAATGAGCAGTTCTTC.

J is TRBJ2-7 and V is TRBV9, with 11 bases aligning to TRBD1. The germline V gene has CDR1 SGDLS and CDR2 YYNGEE. The V gene end was trimmed by 2 bases and the J gene end by 3 bases; junction bases not matched to a gene: 7. The CDR3 totals 16 residues. In nucleotides, the CDR3 is TGTGCCAGCAGCGTGGGTTTGGGACAGGGGGTCTACGAGCAGTACTTC. It specifies CASSVGLGQGVYEQYF. The full variable domain, its missing parts supplied by reference TRBV9 and TRBJ2-7, is DSGVTQTPKHLITATGQRVTLRCSPRSGDLSVYWYQQSLDQGLQFLIQYYNGEERAKGNILERFSAQQFPDLHSELNLSSLELGDSALYFCASSVGLGQGVYEQYFGPGTRLTVT.

The CDR3 protein is CASTIAGGGKNIQYF. CDR3 coding DNA: TGCGCCAGCACCATAGCGGGAGGCGGCAAAAACATTCAGTACTTC. This sequence joins TRBV5-1 and TRBJ2-4; TRBD2 agrees at 10 bases. There are 15 residues in the CDR3. V gave up 6 bases and J gave up 3 bases; unmatched junction bases: 6. Germline assignment: CDR1 SGHRS and CDR2 YFSETQ. The complete variable domain, with remaining parts taken from reference TRBV5-1 and TRBJ2-4, reads KAGVTQTPRYLIKTRGQQVTLSCSPISGHRSVSWYQQTPGQGLQFLFEYFSETQRNKGNFPGRFSGRQFSNSRSEMNVSTLELGDSALYLCASTIAGGGKNIQYFGAGTRLSVL.

This clone was counted a single time. The chain recombines TRBV28 with TRBJ2-5, with 7 bases that match TRBD1. Trimming at V came to 6 bases and at J to 2 bases, leaving 9 bases not matched to a gene. The CDR3 totals 15 residues. Germline CDR1 is MDHEN and CDR2 is SYDVKM. CDR3 DNA sequence: TGTGCCAGCAGCACAGTTCCGGGACAGCAAGAGACCCAGTACTTC. Amino acids: CASSTVPGQQETQYF.

This clone was counted a few times. The chain carries TRBV4-2 and TRBJ2-2, with 9 bases that match TRBD2. Germline V gene sequence: CDR1 LGHNA, CDR2 YNFKEQ. J lost 5 bases, V lost 2 bases, and 6 bases had no gene match. CDR3 length: 16 amino acids. CDR3 nucleotides: TGTGCCAGCAGCCAATTACTAGCGGGCCGAACCGGGGAGCTGTTTTTT. This encodes CASSQLLAGRTGELFF.

J is TRBJ1-2 and V is TRBV7-6, with 9 bases identical to TRBD1. The CDR3 totals 17 residues. Looked up from germline, CDR1 is SGHVS and CDR2 is FNYEAQ. V dropped 2 bases and J dropped 4; count of bases not matched to a gene: 11. The CDR3 coding sequence is TGTGCCAGCAGCTTATTACCCGGACAGGGGCAGTCCTATGGCTACACCTTC. It codes for CASSLLPGQGQSYGYTF.

The chain couples TRBV11-1 to TRBJ1-1, with 12 bases fitting TRBD1. CDR3 length equals 15 residues. CDR1 and CDR2 from the germline V gene are SGHAT and FQDESV (reference sequence). V lost 5 bases and J lost 5; bases outside the gene matches: 6. The DNA of the CDR3 is TGTGCCAGCAGCCTCCTGGGACAGGGGGCGACTGAAGCTTTCTTT. Its translation: CASSLLGQGATEAFF.

The V and J genes are TRBV4-3 and TRBJ2-4; 8 nucleotides agree with TRBD2. Losses at the gene ends were 1 base for V and 0 bases for J; bases not matched to a gene: 2. Germline values: CDR1 LGHNA, CDR2 YSLEER. CDR3 length: 16 residues. The CDR3 nucleotides read TGCGCCAGCAGCCAAGGGGCGGGGGGAGCCAAAAACATTCAGTACTTC. This translates into CASSQGAGGAKNIQYF.

The rearrangement uses TRBV5-5 and TRBJ2-7; a weak D match, TRBD1 (6 bases). Trimming removed 4 bases at V and 5 bases at J, with 13 bases between. Germline V gives CDR1 SGHKS, CDR2 YYEKEE (reference sequence). The CDR3 has 13 amino acids. The CDR3 DNA reads TGTGCCAGCAGCCCGGCAGGGGCCAACGAGCAGTACTTC. Translated: CASSPAGANEQYF.

The genes are TRBV6-5 and TRBJ1-2, with a tentative D call TRBD1 (6 bases). V dropped 5 bases and J dropped 4 bases, with 17 bases sitting between them. This CDR3 region has 15 residues. Germline CDR1 is MNHEY and CDR2 is SVGAGI. CDR3 bases: TGTGCCAGCAGTAACGGGGGGGGGCGCTTCTATGGCTACACCTTC. Translation: CASSNGGGRFYGYTF.

This clone was found a few times. The V call is TRBV9, the J call TRBJ1-3, with TRBD1 matching 9 bases. The CDR3 has 18 residues. The V segment lost 4 bases and the J segment 0 bases; nucleotides outside the gene matches: 11. Germline-derived CDR1 and CDR2 are SGDLS and YYNGEE. As DNA, the CDR3 is TGTGCCAGCAGCCCCTCCCCCAGGACAGGGGCCTCTGGAAACACCATATATTTT. Translated, it gives CASSPSPRTGASGNTIYF.

The gene calls are TRBV19 and TRBJ2-7; 14 nucleotides line up with TRBD2. The germline V gene encodes CDR1 LNHDA and CDR2 SQIVND (reference sequence). The CDR3 contains 17 residues. V dropped 5 bases and J dropped 8; count of bases not matched to a gene: 14. The CDR3 here is CASSSTGLAGVVPKQYF. The CDR3, as DNA: TGTGCCAGTAGTTCTACGGGACTAGCGGGAGTTGTTCCCAAGCAGTACTTC.

V usage is TRBV18 and J usage is TRBJ1-2; possibly TRBD1 for D (5 bases). CDR1 is KGHSH and CDR2 is LQKENI in the germline V gene. This CDR3 has 15 amino acids. V was clipped by 4 bases and J by 7 bases, with 19 bases between them. The CDR3 sequence: CASSRRDGSSSGYTF. The CDR3 DNA is TGTGCCAGCTCACGCCGGGACGGGAGTTCCTCTGGCTACACCTTC.

The V and J genes are TRBV5-6 and TRBJ2-1, with TRBD2 matching over 7 bases. The V and J ends lost 4 bases and 4 bases, in that order; junction bases with no gene match: 8. This CDR3 comprises 15 residues. Per germline, CDR1 SGHDT and CDR2 YYEEEE. Written as DNA, the CDR3 is TGTGCCAGCAGCCCCTCTCGGACTAGATACAATGAGCAGTTCTTC. Translating it yields CASSPSRTRYNEQFF.

Concerning this clone: A junction boundary mismatches the germline segment, possibly from a read error. V and J are TRBV7-9 and TRBJ1-4; 9 bases align to TRBD1. Germline V lookup: CDR1 SEHNR, CDR2 FQNEAQ (reference sequence). This CDR3 contains 15 residues. CDR3 in DNA: TGTGCCAGCAGCCTAGCGACAGGGGGAGTTGAAAAACTGTTTTTT. Translation: CASSLATGGVEKLFF. Drawing the rest from reference TRBV7-9 and TRBJ1-4, the complete variable domain is DTGVSQNPRHKITKRGQNVTFRCDPISEHNRLYWYRQTLGQGPEFLTYFQNEAQLEKSRLLSDRFSAERPKGSFSTLEIQRTEQGDSAMYLCASSLATGGVEKLFFGSGTQLSVL.

V gene TRBV15 combines with J gene TRBJ2-5; TRBD2 aligns across 11 bases. The germline V gene has CDR1 LNHNV and CDR2 YYDKDF (reference sequence). Losses at the gene ends were 5 bases for V and 2 bases for J; bases not matched to a gene: 7. The CDR3 totals 16 residues. This chain's CDR3 is CATSALGLAAQETQYF. CDR3 DNA: TGTGCCACCAGCGCCCTGGGACTAGCGGCTCAAGAGACCCAGTACTTC.

V and J are TRBV9 and TRBJ2-3, with 7 bases aligning to TRBD2. This CDR3 region has 16 residues. The V gene's germline CDR1 is SGDLS and CDR2 YYNGEE. Unmatched junction bases numbered 5, after V lost 1 base and J lost 0 bases. CDR3 nucleotide sequence: TGTGCCAGCAGCGTATTGGGAGGGTATAGCACAGATACGCAGTATTTT. Protein sequence: CASSVLGGYSTDTQYF.

V is TRBV15 and J is TRBJ2-7, with D possibly matching TRBD1 (6 bases). Between the trimmed V and J ends, which lost 4 bases and 12 bases, there was a span of 16 bases. The germline V gene encodes CDR1 LNHNV and CDR2 YYDKDF (reference sequence). The CDR3 spans 12 residues. The CDR3 here is CATSKHRDAPYF. The CDR3 DNA follows: TGTGCCACCAGCAAGCACAGGGATGCCCCGTACTTC.